Listed here are 14 T cell receptor beta chains from one sample, sequenced in a study of blood T cell repertoires in COVID-19 (dated by TCRdb to about 2020). Libraries were prepared through the immunoSEQ multiplex PCR assay. Here the immuneACCESS table is served through TCRdb, limited to in-frame sequences with V and J called. Missing clones are a known gap in these copies; in checked studies unresolved V genes cover under half, and the rest lacks a known reason. A total of a few hundred thousand clones appear in this sample, approximately 90% of them only once. The top ten constitute roughly 1.9% of the sample. The sample consisted of PBMCs or T cells enriched from blood (not recorded which). The receptors were gathered from a woman in her forties who had recovered from COVID-19.

The V and J genes are TRBV5-1 and TRBJ2-7; the match to TRBD1 covers 7 bases. In germline, CDR1 is SGHRS, CDR2 YFSETQ. The V gene end was trimmed by 2 bases and the J gene end by 3 bases; junction bases not matched to a gene: 11. The CDR3 is 16 amino acids. The CDR3 sequence: CASSLVGGQKSYEQYF. In DNA, the CDR3 is TGCGCCAGCAGCTTAGTAGGGGGACAGAAAAGCTACGAGCAGTACTTC.

The V call is TRBV5-1, the J call TRBJ1-6, with 8 nucleotides matching TRBD1. The junction had 3 bases not matched to a gene; V was cut back by 2 bases and J by 5 bases. The CDR3 extends over 15 amino acids. Germline lookup yields CDR1 SGHRS and CDR2 YFSETQ. For the CDR3, the DNA is TGCGCCAGCAGCTTAGGACAGGGAGATAATTCACCCCTCCACTTT. Its translation: CASSLGQGDNSPLHF. Looking up the rest from reference TRBV5-1 and TRBJ1-6 gives the full variable domain: KAGVTQTPRYLIKTRGQQVTLSCSPISGHRSVSWYQQTPGQGLQFLFEYFSETQRNKGNFPGRFSGRQFSNSRSEMNVSTLELGDSALYLCASSLGQGDNSPLHFGNGTRLTVT.

V gene TRBV10-3 combines with J gene TRBJ1-1; D ambiguous. Germline V lookup: CDR1 ENHRY, CDR2 SYGVKD. The CDR3 length is 15 residues. The CDR3 DNA is TGTGCTTCCAAGGGCCCCGCGGGGATGAACACTGAAGCTTTCTTT. Protein: CASKGPAGMNTEAFF.

V usage is TRBV9 and J usage is TRBJ2-3, with 10 positions matching TRBD2. V shed 0 bases and J 4 bases; nucleotides not matched to a gene: 5. The germline CDR1 and CDR2 sequences are SGDLS and YYNGEE. This CDR3 comprises 16 residues. CDR3 sequence: CASSVVPSGSPDTQYF. The CDR3 DNA follows: TGTGCCAGCAGCGTAGTGCCTAGCGGGAGTCCAGATACGCAGTATTTT.

The chain recombines TRBV11-2 with TRBJ1-4; tentative D call: TRBD1 (6 bases). V lost 5 bases, J lost 8 bases, and 18 bases lay in between. CDR3 size: 15 residues. The germline gives CDR1 SGHAT, CDR2 FQNNGV. The CDR3 bases are TGTGCCAGCAGCCCAGCCGGGACACCGGGGGAAAAACTGTTTTTT. This sequence encodes CASSPAGTPGEKLFF.

The CDR3 sequence: CASSLGRGTDTQYF. DNA for the CDR3: TGTGCCAGCAGCTTGGGGAGGGGCACAGATACGCAGTATTTT. The genes are TRBV7-9 and TRBJ2-3; TRBD2 agrees at 7 bases. This CDR3 spans 14 amino acids. From germline, CDR1 is SEHNR and CDR2 FQNEAQ (reference sequence). V lost 3 bases, J lost 1 base, and 1 base stayed unmatched.

The rearrangement uses TRBV10-1 and TRBJ2-7, with TRBD1 matching 7 bases. V shed 5 bases, J shed 6 bases, and the junction held 7 bases outside the gene matches. The CDR3 spans 13 residues. Per germline, CDR1 WNHNN and CDR2 SYGVQD (reference sequence). CDR3: CASSIGQDGEQYF. The DNA of the CDR3 is TGCGCCAGCAGTATCGGACAGGATGGCGAGCAGTACTTC.

J is TRBJ2-1 and V is TRBV14, with 9 bases fitting TRBD1. J gave up 7 bases and V 3 bases, and 16 bases lay outside the gene matches. Germline V gives CDR1 SGHDN, CDR2 FVKESK. The CDR3 extends over 18 amino acids. The CDR3 reads CASSQGQRTGAGGNEQFF. The CDR3 coding sequence is TGTGCCAGCAGCCAGGGCCAGAGGACAGGGGCTGGTGGAAATGAGCAGTTCTTC.

V is TRBV5-6 and J is TRBJ2-7, with 7 positions matching TRBD1. CDR3 length: 13 residues. Germline values: CDR1 SGHDT, CDR2 YYEEEE. Losses at the gene ends were 1 base for V and 7 bases for J; bases not matched to a gene: 5. CDR3 protein: CASSLSQGQEQYF. The CDR3 DNA sequence: TGTGCCAGCAGCTTGTCACAGGGGCAGGAGCAGTACTTC. The whole variable domain, remainder taken from reference TRBV5-6 and TRBJ2-7, is DAGVTQSPTHLIKTRGQQVTLRCSPKSGHDTVSWYQQALGQGPQFIFQYYEEEERQRGNFPDRFSGHQFPNYSSELNVNALLLGDSALYLCASSLSQGQEQYFGPGTRLTVT.

The gene calls are TRBV6-5 and TRBJ1-1, with no clear D. The CDR3 has 13 amino acids. The V end was cut by 0 bases, the J end by 3 bases, with 5 bases between. Germline CDR1 reads MNHEY; CDR2 reads SVGAGI. CDR3 DNA: TGTGCCAGCAGTTACTCAACTTACACTGAAGCTTTCTTT. Residues: CASSYSTYTEAFF.

V gene TRBV27 combines with J gene TRBJ2-3; a possible D gene is TRBD2 (5 bases). V was cut by 5 bases and J by 4 bases, with 19 bases left in between. The CDR3 consists of 16 residues. CDR1 and CDR2 from the germline V gene are MNHEY and SMNVEV (reference sequence). For the CDR3, the DNA is TGTGCCAGCAGTCCCCTCTCTAGAGGGCTCCCAGATACGCAGTATTTT. It yields the protein CASSPLSRGLPDTQYF.

V and J are TRBV25-1 and TRBJ2-5, with D hard to call. The V gene's germline CDR1 is MGHDK and CDR2 SYGVNS. This CDR3 contains 14 residues. Trimming shortened V by 1 base and J by 1 base, and 7 bases separated the two germline ends. The CDR3 bases are TGTGCCAGCAGTGAATCTCTCTCCCAAGAGACCCAGTACTTC. Amino acid sequence: CASSESLSQETQYF.

The V gene is TRBV29-1, the J gene TRBJ2-1, with 7 bases fitting TRBD1. Germline CDR1 and CDR2: SQVTM and ANQGSEA. The CDR3 is made up of 16 amino acids. V was clipped by 3 bases and J by 0 bases; unmatched bases: 8. The CDR3 sequence is CSVDQFGTDSYNEQFF. The DNA of the CDR3 is TGCAGCGTTGATCAGTTCGGGACAGACTCCTACAATGAGCAGTTCTTC.

The J gene is TRBJ1-1, the V gene TRBV15; a possible D gene is TRBD1 (6 bases). The CDR3 has 15 residues. Trimming stripped 0 bases from V and 6 bases from J, with 14 bases between. Germline V CDR1 and CDR2: LNHNV, YYDKDF (reference sequence). CDR3 sequence: CATSRDQKQGSEAFF. In DNA form, the CDR3 reads TGTGCCACCAGCAGAGATCAGAAACAGGGTTCTGAAGCTTTCTTT.